Listed below are T cell receptor beta chains from one sample, sequenced in a study of ipilimumab plus nivolumab after autologous stem cell transplantation. The data were produced by immunoSEQ multiplex PCR, yet TCRdb's version contains in-frame clones alone and is incomplete. The sample records fewer than 30,000 clones, more than 70% being singletons. The material sequenced was PBMCs, taken in a trial of ipilimumab plus nivolumab as post-transplant consolidation. The receptors originated from a male donor with diffuse large B-cell lymphoma. Each CDR3 is given with its conserved first and last residue. Fields, in order: clone size, J gene, V gene, D gene, CDR3 protein, CDR3 DNA. A D gene is named only where the DNA matches it firmly. Some rows have no size entry. The others give once, few or many, or a class for an expanded clone.

size: NA
J: TRBJ2-2
V: TRBV4-1
D: NA
CDR3: CASSQTKIIRGPGELFF
DNA: TGCGCCAGCAGCCAGACAAAGATTATCCGTGGACCAGGGGAGCTGTTTTTT

size: NA
J: TRBJ1-2
V: TRBV6-6
D: TRBD1
CDR3: CASSPGTGTPGYTF
DNA: TGTGCCAGCAGTCCCGGGACAGGGACGCCAGGCTACACCTTC

size: NA
J: TRBJ2-2
V: TRBV18
D: TRBD1
CDR3: CASKKGQSNTGELFF
DNA: TGTGCCAGCAAAAAGGGACAGTCGAACACCGGGGAGCTGTTTTTT

size: once
J: TRBJ1-1
V: TRBV6-5
D: NA
CDR3: CASSYLGALNTEAFF
DNA: TGTGCCAGCAGTTACTTGGGGGCCTTGAACACTGAAGCTTTCTTT

size: NA
J: TRBJ1-5
V: TRBV2
D: NA
CDR3: CASSEIDLFGNQPQHF
DNA: TGTGCCAGCAGTGAAATCGATCTTTTCGGCAATCAGCCCCAGCATTTT

size: NA
J: TRBJ1-1
V: TRBV18
D: NA
CDR3: CASSPIQGPVNTEAFF
DNA: TGTGCCAGCTCACCAATCCAGGGGCCCGTGAACACTGAAGCTTTCTTT

size: NA
J: TRBJ2-7
V: TRBV5-5
D: NA
CDR3: CASSQRIPGHWIYEQYF
DNA: TGTGCCAGCAGCCAAAGGATCCCGGGACATTGGATTTACGAGCAGTACTTC

size: NA
J: TRBJ1-4
V: TRBV7-2
D: TRBD1
CDR3: CASSLGGQGRSNEKLFF
DNA: TGTGCCAGCAGCTTAGGGGGACAGGGGCGTAGTAATGAAAAACTGTTTTTT

size: once
J: TRBJ2-5
V: TRBV15
D: TRBD1
CDR3: CATSTRQGPRTQYF
DNA: TGTGCCACCAGCACCAGACAGGGCCCCAGGACCCAGTACTTC

size: once
J: TRBJ2-5
V: TRBV12-5
D: TRBD2
CDR3: CASGLGLAGEVQETQYF
DNA: TGTGCTAGTGGTCTGGGACTAGCGGGGGAAGTACAAGAGACCCAGTACTTC

size: few
J: TRBJ2-3
V: TRBV11-2
D: TRBD1
CDR3: CASSAHRGGPDTQYF
DNA: TGTGCCAGCAGCGCCCACAGGGGTGGCCCAGATACGCAGTATTTT

size: few
J: TRBJ2-2
V: TRBV11-1
D: TRBD2
CDR3: CASSFSTGTSDGGELFF
DNA: TGTGCCAGCAGCTTCTCAACCGGGACTAGCGATGGCGGGGAGCTGTTTTTT

size: NA
J: TRBJ2-1
V: TRBV5-6
D: NA
CDR3: CASSLDPSSGTYNEQFF
DNA: TGTGCCAGCAGCTTGGATCCCAGTTCGGGGACCTACAATGAGCAGTTCTTC

size: few
J: TRBJ1-2
V: TRBV7-9
D: NA
CDR3: CASSPNPDNPPYGYTF
DNA: TGTGCCAGCAGCCCAAATCCGGACAATCCCCCCTATGGCTACACCTTC

size: NA
J: TRBJ1-3
V: TRBV6-6
D: NA
CDR3: CASSYKPTGVRNTIYF
DNA: TGTGCCAGCAGCTACAAACCCACAGGAGTGAGAAACACCATATATTTT

size: NA
J: TRBJ2-3
V: TRBV7-6
D: NA
CDR3: CASSLWGSEADTQYF
DNA: TGTGCCAGCAGCTTATGGGGTAGCGAGGCAGATACGCAGTATTTT

size: NA
J: TRBJ2-5
V: TRBV7-7
D: TRBD1
CDR3: CASSLGGQGQETQYF
DNA: TGTGCTAGCAGCTTAGGGGGACAGGGTCAAGAGACCCAGTACTTC

size: NA
J: TRBJ1-5
V: TRBV2
D: TRBD1
CDR3: CASSGQTGGGNQPQHF
DNA: TGTGCCAGCAGTGGGCAGACAGGGGGAGGCAATCAGCCCCAGCATTTT

size: few
J: TRBJ1-6
V: TRBV4-1
D: NA
CDR3: CASSQRGAGSPLHF
DNA: TGCGCCAGCAGCCAACGGGGCGCGGGGTCACCCCTCCACTTT

size: NA
J: TRBJ2-7
V: TRBV6-1
D: NA
CDR3: CASSEWPRSSYEQYF
DNA: TGTGCCAGCAGTGAGTGGCCGAGGAGCTCCTACGAGCAGTACTTC

size: once
J: TRBJ2-2
V: TRBV6-5
D: NA
CDR3: CASSYPDGITGELFF
DNA: TGTGCCAGCAGTTACCCGGACGGTATCACCGGGGAGCTGTTTTTT

size: NA
J: TRBJ1-3
V: TRBV5-6
D: NA
CDR3: CASSFGQRSGNTIYF
DNA: TGTGCCAGCAGCTTCGGACAGCGCTCTGGAAACACCATATATTTT

size: NA
J: TRBJ2-7
V: TRBV5-5
D: TRBD2
CDR3: CASSLAARAGAVNEQYF
DNA: TGTGCCAGCAGCTTGGCCGCCAGAGCGGGGGCCGTGAACGAGCAGTACTTC

size: NA
J: TRBJ2-5
V: TRBV6-6
D: TRBD1
CDR3: CASSYSRTGSGETQYF
DNA: TGTGCCAGCAGTTACTCCCGGACAGGGTCGGGAGAGACCCAGTACTTC

size: NA
J: TRBJ1-2
V: TRBV4-1
D: TRBD1
CDR3: CASSHASPGQANGYTF
DNA: TGCGCCAGCAGCCACGCCTCCCCGGGACAGGCTAATGGCTACACCTTC

size: NA
J: TRBJ1-6
V: TRBV6-1
D: NA
CDR3: CASSDRNGGSPLHF
DNA: TGTGCCAGCAGTGACCGCAATGGGGGGTCACCCCTCCACTTT

size: once
J: TRBJ2-1
V: TRBV27
D: NA
CDR3: CASSSTPRTGSEQFF
DNA: TGTGCCAGCAGTTCGACTCCCCGCACAGGGAGTGAGCAGTTCTTC

size: NA
J: TRBJ1-6
V: TRBV14
D: TRBD1
CDR3: CASSQFVTRIGTENSPLHF
DNA: TGTGCCAGCAGCCAGTTCGTAACCCGCATCGGGACAGAAAATTCACCCCTCCACTTT

size: NA
J: TRBJ2-2
V: TRBV7-6
D: NA
CDR3: CASSSRARGRNTGELFF
DNA: TGTGCCAGCAGCTCCCGGGCACGGGGGAGGAACACCGGGGAGCTGTTTTTT

size: NA
J: TRBJ2-3
V: TRBV11-2
D: NA
CDR3: CASSLAERAGSSTDTQYF
DNA: TGTGCCAGCAGCTTAGCCGAACGGGCGGGGTCTAGCACAGATACGCAGTATTTT

size: NA
J: TRBJ1-1
V: TRBV19
D: TRBD1
CDR3: CASSTNRGLHTEAFF
DNA: TGTGCCAGTAGTACTAACAGGGGGCTGCACACTGAAGCTTTCTTT

size: NA
J: TRBJ2-2
V: TRBV10-1
D: TRBD2
CDR3: CASSSGGDTGELFF
DNA: TGCGCCAGCAGCTCCGGGGGGGACACCGGGGAGCTGTTTTTT

size: NA
J: TRBJ1-2
V: TRBV6-5
D: NA
CDR3: CASKLLMGGRYGYTF
DNA: TGTGCCAGCAAATTGTTGATGGGGGGACGCTATGGCTACACCTTC

size: NA
J: TRBJ1-2
V: TRBV5-4
D: NA
CDR3: CASSEDSYGYTF
DNA: TGTGCCAGCAGCGAGGATTCCTATGGCTACACCTTC

size: NA
J: TRBJ1-2
V: TRBV14
D: NA
CDR3: CASSQDPSRNYGYTF
DNA: TGTGCCAGCAGCCAAGATCCGTCCAGGAACTATGGCTACACCTTC

size: NA
J: TRBJ1-2
V: TRBV4-2
D: NA
CDR3: CASSQDSNGGYTF
DNA: TGTGCCAGCAGCCAAGATAGTAACGGGGGCTACACCTTC

size: NA
J: TRBJ2-3
V: TRBV6-1
D: TRBD2
CDR3: CASSARLAGGPTDTQYF
DNA: TGTGCCAGCAGTGCGAGACTAGCGGGGGGGCCCACAGATACGCAGTATTTT

size: NA
J: TRBJ1-1
V: TRBV7-2
D: NA
CDR3: CASSSSPVGGYTEAFF
DNA: TGTGCCAGCAGCTCTTCACCGGTTGGCGGGTACACTGAAGCTTTCTTT

size: NA
J: TRBJ2-1
V: TRBV7-9
D: TRBD1
CDR3: CASSSAGTGNEQFF
DNA: TGTGCCAGCAGCTCGGCCGGGACAGGGAATGAGCAGTTCTTC

size: NA
J: TRBJ2-5
V: TRBV7-2
D: NA
CDR3: CASSFTELKTQYF
DNA: TGTGCCAGCAGCTTTACCGAGTTAAAGACCCAGTACTTC

size: once
J: TRBJ1-4
V: TRBV4-3
D: TRBD1
CDR3: CASSQEGGTGNEKLFF
DNA: TGCGCCAGCAGCCAAGAGGGTGGGACAGGGAATGAAAAACTGTTTTTT

size: NA
J: TRBJ2-7
V: TRBV15
D: NA
CDR3: CATSREKGTYEQYF
DNA: TGTGCCACCAGCAGAGAAAAGGGGACCTACGAGCAGTACTTC

size: NA
J: TRBJ2-7
V: TRBV2
D: TRBD1
CDR3: CASKGTGTYEQYF
DNA: TGTGCCAGCAAAGGGACAGGGACGTACGAGCAGTACTTC

size: few
J: TRBJ1-3
V: TRBV2
D: TRBD1
CDR3: CASSTRDRDSGNTIYF
DNA: TGTGCCAGCAGTACCCGGGACAGGGACTCTGGAAACACCATATATTTT

size: NA
J: TRBJ2-1
V: TRBV7-3
D: TRBD2
CDR3: CASSLTGTNPYNEQFF
DNA: TGTGCCAGCAGCTTAACGGGGACTAACCCCTACAATGAGCAGTTCTTC

size: NA
J: TRBJ2-3
V: TRBV13
D: NA
CDR3: CASSFMAGTDYTDTQYF
DNA: TGTGCCAGCAGCTTCATGGCCGGGACCGACTACACAGATACGCAGTATTTT